This passage covers 5 T cell receptor beta chains from one sample sequenced in a study of T-cell memory formation after mild COVID-19. TCRdb recomputed calls from the 5' RACE reads with MiXCR, one row per CDR3 protein. The table includes 110,000 or so distinct CDR3 sequences, 20% to 25% detected once. Sequenced: PBMCs or a T cell subset sorted from them (not recorded which). These receptors all come from a man between 18 and 29 years old who had mild COVID-19 (a few samples of this study predate the infection). Cell type and time point are not known.

This clonotype occurred a few times. The chain employs TRBV9 and TRBJ2-3; D is possibly TRBD1 (6 bases). Germline assignment: CDR1 SGDLS and CDR2 YYNGEE. Trimming removed 4 bases from V and 2 bases from J, with 11 bases in between. The CDR3 is 14 residues long. The CDR3 coding sequence is TGTGCCAGCAGCCCAGGGGCGGACACAGATACGCAGTATTTT. Its translation is CASSPGADTDTQYF.

This clonotype was counted only a few times. The chain joins TRBV4-1 to TRBJ2-6; weak D call: TRBD1 (6 bases). The CDR3 is made up of 17 amino acids. Trimming removed 2 bases from V and 0 bases from J, with 11 bases in between. Germline values: CDR1 MGHRA, CDR2 YSYEKL. CDR3 DNA sequence: TGCGCCAGCAGCCAACTTGGACAGACCTCTGGGGCCAACGTCCTGACTTTC. It yields the protein CASSQLGQTSGANVLTF.

V gene TRBV29-1 combines with J gene TRBJ1-6; no clear D gene. Germline V CDR1 and CDR2: SQVTM, ANQGSEA. The CDR3 runs to 15 residues. V lost 0 bases and J 12 bases, leaving 18 bases between the germline ends. The CDR3 sequence is CSVEDGRPPVQPLHF. CDR3 nucleotide sequence: TGCAGCGTTGAAGATGGGCGGCCTCCGGTGCAACCCCTCCACTTT.

This clonotype was counted between two and nine times. The chain employs TRBV19 and TRBJ1-1; D might be TRBD1 (5 bases). The length of the CDR3 is 16 residues. Germline V gene data show CDR1 as LNHDA and CDR2 as SQIVND (reference sequence). The V and J ends lost 6 bases and 6 bases respectively, with 23 bases between them. The CDR3 protein is CASSRPPDTPLAEAFF. The DNA of the CDR3 is TGTGCCAGTAGCCGGCCTCCGGACACCCCCCTGGCTGAAGCTTTCTTT. The full variable domain, its missing parts supplied by reference TRBV19 and TRBJ1-1, is DGGITQSPKYLFRKEGQNVTLSCEQNLNHDAMYWYRQDPGQGLRLIYYSQIVNDFQKGDIAEGYSVSREKKESFPLTVTSAQKNPTAFYLCASSRPPDTPLAEAFFGQGTRLTVV.

The chain uses TRBV28 and TRBJ1-5, with D possibly matching TRBD1 (6 bases). Germline values: CDR1 MDHEN, CDR2 SYDVKM. V was clipped by 4 bases and J by 6 bases, with 13 bases between them. The CDR3 runs 14 residues. CDR3 protein: CASSSGTNGQPQHF. CDR3 coding DNA: TGTGCCAGCAGTTCCGGGACAAATGGTCAGCCCCAGCATTTT.